This passage covers 2 T cell receptor beta chains from one sample sequenced in a study of shared clonotypes between healthy human individuals. The repertoire was sequenced with immunoSEQ multiplex PCR; TCRdb's copy has only in-frame clones and lacks some. Altogether 630,000 or so clones are present, 95% to 98% being singletons, with the ten largest covering roughly 0.29%. Terminally differentiated effector memory CD45RA+ cells were excluded from the naive CD8 cells, which were CD45RO-negative and positively selected for CCR7. Source material: naive CD8+ T cells sorted from blood. The receptors were gathered from a man aged 30 to 39 in good health.

The chain combines TRBV30 with TRBJ2-5; D unresolved. This CDR3 region has 14 residues. Germline-derived CDR1 and CDR2 are GTSNPN and SVGIG (reference sequence). The V end lost 7 bases, the J end lost 1 base, and 16 bases lay between the germline ends. Here the CDR3 reads CASSTWRSQETQYF. CDR3 DNA: TGTGCCTCCAGTACCTGGCGGAGCCAAGAGACCCAGTACTTC.

The gene calls are TRBV4-1 and TRBJ2-5; D assignment may be TRBD1 or TRBD2 (5 bases each). The CDR3 sequence is 14 residues long. Per germline, CDR1 MGHRA and CDR2 YSYEKL. Trimming left V 0 bases short and J 5 bases short, with 10 bases between. CDR3 in amino acids: CASSQDNRGETQYF. In nucleotides, the CDR3 is TGCGCCAGCAGCCAAGATAACCGGGGCGAGACCCAGTACTTC.